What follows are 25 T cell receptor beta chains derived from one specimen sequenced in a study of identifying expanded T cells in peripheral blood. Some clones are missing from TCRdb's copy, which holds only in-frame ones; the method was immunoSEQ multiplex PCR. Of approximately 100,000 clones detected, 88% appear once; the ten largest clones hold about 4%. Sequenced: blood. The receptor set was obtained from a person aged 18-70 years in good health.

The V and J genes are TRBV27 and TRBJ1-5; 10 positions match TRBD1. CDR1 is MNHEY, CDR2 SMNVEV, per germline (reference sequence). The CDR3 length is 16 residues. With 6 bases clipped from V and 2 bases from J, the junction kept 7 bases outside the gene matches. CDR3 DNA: TGTGCCAGCAGCTCCGGGACAGGGGACGGCAATCAGCCCCAGCATTTT. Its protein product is CASSSGTGDGNQPQHF.

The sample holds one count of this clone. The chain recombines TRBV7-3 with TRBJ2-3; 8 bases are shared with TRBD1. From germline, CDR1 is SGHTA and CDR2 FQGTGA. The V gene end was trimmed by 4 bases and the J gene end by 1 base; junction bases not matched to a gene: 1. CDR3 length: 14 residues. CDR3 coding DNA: TGTGCCAGCAGCTCGGACAGGGGCACAGATACGCAGTATTTT. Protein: CASSSDRGTDTQYF.

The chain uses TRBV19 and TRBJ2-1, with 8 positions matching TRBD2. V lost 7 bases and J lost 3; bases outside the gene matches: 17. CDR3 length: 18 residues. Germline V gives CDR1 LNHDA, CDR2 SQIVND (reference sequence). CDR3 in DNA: TGTGCCAGTACCCCGGGCGGGGGGTCCAGGGTGGGCTACAATGAGCAGTTCTTC. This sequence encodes CASTPGGGSRVGYNEQFF.

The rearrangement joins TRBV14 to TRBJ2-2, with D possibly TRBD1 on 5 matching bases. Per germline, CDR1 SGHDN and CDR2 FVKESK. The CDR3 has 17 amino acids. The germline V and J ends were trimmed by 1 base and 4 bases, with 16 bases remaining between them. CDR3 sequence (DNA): TGTGCCAGCAGCCAAGTAGGCTGGGGCACGGGCACCGGGGAGCTGTTTTTT. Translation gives CASSQVGWGTGTGELFF.

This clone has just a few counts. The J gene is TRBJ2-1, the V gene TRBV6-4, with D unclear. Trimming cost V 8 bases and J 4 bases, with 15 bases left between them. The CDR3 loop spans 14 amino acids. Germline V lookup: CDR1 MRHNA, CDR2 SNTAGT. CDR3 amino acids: CASSRDSDYNEQFF. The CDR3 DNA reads TGTGCCAGCTCGCGAGATTCGGATTACAATGAGCAGTTCTTC.

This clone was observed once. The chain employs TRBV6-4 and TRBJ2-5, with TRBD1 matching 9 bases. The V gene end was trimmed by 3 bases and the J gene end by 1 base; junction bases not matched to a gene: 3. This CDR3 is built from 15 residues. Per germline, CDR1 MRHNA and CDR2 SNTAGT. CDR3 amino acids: CASSEVTGGQETQYF. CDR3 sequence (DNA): TGTGCCAGCAGTGAAGTGACAGGGGGCCAAGAGACCCAGTACTTC.

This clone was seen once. This CDR3 is CASSLVASGSSGANVLTF. Written as DNA, the CDR3 is TGCGCCAGCAGCTTGGTGGCTAGCGGGAGTTCTGGGGCCAACGTCCTGACTTTC. This rearrangement joins TRBV5-1 to TRBJ2-6; 10 bases match TRBD2. V dropped 0 bases and J dropped 1; count of bases not matched to a gene: 4. CDR1 and CDR2 (germline): SGHRS, YFSETQ. The length of the CDR3 is 18 residues.

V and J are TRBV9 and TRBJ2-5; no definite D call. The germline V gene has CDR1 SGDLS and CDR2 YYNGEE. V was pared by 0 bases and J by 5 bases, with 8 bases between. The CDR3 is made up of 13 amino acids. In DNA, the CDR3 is TGTGCCAGCAGCGTAGAATGGAAGGAGACCCAGTACTTC. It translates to CASSVEWKETQYF. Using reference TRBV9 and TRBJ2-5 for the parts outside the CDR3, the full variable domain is DSGVTQTPKHLITATGQRVTLRCSPRSGDLSVYWYQQSLDQGLQFLIQYYNGEERAKGNILERFSAQQFPDLHSELNLSSLELGDSALYFCASSVEWKETQYFGPGTRLLVL.

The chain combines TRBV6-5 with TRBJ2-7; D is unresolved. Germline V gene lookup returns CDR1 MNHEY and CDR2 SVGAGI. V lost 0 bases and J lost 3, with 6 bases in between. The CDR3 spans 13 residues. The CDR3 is CASSYSGNYEQYF. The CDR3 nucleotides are TGTGCCAGCAGTTACTCGGGCAACTACGAGCAGTACTTC.

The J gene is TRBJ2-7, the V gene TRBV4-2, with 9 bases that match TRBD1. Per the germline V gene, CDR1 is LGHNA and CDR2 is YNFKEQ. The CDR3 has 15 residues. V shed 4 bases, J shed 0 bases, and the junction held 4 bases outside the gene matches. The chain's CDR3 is CASSPGTGSSYEQYF. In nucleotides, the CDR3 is TGTGCCAGCAGCCCAGGGACAGGGAGCTCCTACGAGCAGTACTTC.

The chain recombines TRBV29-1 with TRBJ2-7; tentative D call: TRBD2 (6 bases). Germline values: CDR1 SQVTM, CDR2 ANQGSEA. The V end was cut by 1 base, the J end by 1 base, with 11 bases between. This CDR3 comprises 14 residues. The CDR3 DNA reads TGCAGCGTTGAAGGGATCGGAGGGTCCTACGAGCAGTACTTC. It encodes CSVEGIGGSYEQYF.

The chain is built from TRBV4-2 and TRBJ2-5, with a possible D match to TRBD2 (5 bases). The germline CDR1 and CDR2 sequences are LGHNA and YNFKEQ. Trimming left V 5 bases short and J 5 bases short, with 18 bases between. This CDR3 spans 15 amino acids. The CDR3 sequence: CASSLADSPRETQYF. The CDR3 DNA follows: TGTGCCAGCAGCTTGGCGGACTCGCCGAGGGAGACCCAGTACTTC.

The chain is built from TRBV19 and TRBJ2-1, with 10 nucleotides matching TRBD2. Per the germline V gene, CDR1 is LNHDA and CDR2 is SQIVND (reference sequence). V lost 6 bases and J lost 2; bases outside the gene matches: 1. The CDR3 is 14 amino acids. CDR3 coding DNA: TGTGCCAGTAGGACTAGCGGGCCCTACAATGAGCAGTTCTTC. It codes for CASRTSGPYNEQFF.

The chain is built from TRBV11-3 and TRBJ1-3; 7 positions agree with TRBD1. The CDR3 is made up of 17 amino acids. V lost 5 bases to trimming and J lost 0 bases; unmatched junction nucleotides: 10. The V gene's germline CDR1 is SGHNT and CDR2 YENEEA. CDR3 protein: CASSASGTVYSGNTIYF. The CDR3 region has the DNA TGTGCCAGCAGCGCATCCGGGACAGTGTACTCTGGAAACACCATATATTTT.

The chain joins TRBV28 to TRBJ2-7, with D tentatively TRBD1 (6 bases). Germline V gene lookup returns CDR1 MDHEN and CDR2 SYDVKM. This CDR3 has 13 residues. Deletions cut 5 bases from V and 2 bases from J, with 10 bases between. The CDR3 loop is CASSPTGTYEQYF. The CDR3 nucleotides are TGTGCCAGCAGTCCCACAGGGACCTACGAGCAGTACTTC.

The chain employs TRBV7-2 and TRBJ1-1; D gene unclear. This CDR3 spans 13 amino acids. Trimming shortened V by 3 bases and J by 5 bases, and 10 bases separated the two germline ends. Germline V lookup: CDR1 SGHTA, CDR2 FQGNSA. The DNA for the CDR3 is TGTGCCAGCAGCTTGCGCGACTCGACTGAAGCTTTCTTT. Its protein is CASSLRDSTEAFF.

The chain's CDR3 is CSVGTSGFGNTGELFF. The CDR3 DNA reads TGCAGCGTTGGGACTAGTGGATTCGGGAACACCGGGGAGCTGTTTTTT. The chain is built from TRBV29-1 and TRBJ2-2, with 7 nucleotides matching TRBD2. From germline, CDR1 is SQVTM and CDR2 ANQGSEA. The CDR3 sequence is 16 residues long. V shed 4 bases, J shed 1 base, and the junction held 9 bases outside the gene matches.

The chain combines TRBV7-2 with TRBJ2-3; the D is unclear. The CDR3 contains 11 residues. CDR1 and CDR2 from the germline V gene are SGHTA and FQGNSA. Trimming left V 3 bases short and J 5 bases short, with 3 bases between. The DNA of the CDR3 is TGTGCCAGCAGCTTTAAAGATACGCAGTATTTT. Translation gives CASSFKDTQYF.

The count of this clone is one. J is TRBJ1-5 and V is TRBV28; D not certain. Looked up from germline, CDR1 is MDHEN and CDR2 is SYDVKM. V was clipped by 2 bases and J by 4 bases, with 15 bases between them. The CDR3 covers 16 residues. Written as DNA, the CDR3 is TGTGCCAGCAGTTTACGCTTGTACTATGGGAATCAGCCCCAGCATTTT. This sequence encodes CASSLRLYYGNQPQHF.

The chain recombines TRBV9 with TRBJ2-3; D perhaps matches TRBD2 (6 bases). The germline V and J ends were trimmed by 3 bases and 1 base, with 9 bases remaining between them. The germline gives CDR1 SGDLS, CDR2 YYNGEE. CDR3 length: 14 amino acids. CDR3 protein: CASSGGGGTDTQYF. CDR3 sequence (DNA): TGTGCCAGCAGCGGAGGAGGGGGCACAGATACGCAGTATTTT.

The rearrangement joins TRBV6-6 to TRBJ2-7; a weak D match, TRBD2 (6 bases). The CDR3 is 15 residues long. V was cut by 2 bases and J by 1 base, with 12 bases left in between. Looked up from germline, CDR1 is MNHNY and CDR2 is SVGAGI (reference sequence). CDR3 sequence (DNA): TGTGCCAGCAGTTACGTCCAGGGAGGATCCTACGAGCAGTACTTC. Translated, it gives CASSYVQGGSYEQYF.

CDR3 region: CASSLLVHNQPQHF. DNA for the CDR3: TGTGCCAGCAGTTTACTCGTACACAATCAGCCCCAGCATTTT. The V and J genes are TRBV28 and TRBJ1-5; no clear D. CDR3 length: 14 residues. Trimming removed 2 bases at V and 3 bases at J, with 8 bases between. Germline CDR1 reads MDHEN; CDR2 reads SYDVKM.

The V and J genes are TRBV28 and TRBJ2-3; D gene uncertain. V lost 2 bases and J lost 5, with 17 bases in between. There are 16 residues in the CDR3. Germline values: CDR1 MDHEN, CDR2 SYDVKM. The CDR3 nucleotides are TGTGCCAGCAGTTTAGGGTGGGGAACTTTAGGAGATACGCAGTATTTT. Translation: CASSLGWGTLGDTQYF.

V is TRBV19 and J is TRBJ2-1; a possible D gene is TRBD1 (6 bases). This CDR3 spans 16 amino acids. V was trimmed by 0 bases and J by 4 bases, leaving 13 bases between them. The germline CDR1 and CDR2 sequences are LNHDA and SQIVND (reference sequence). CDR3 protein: CASSIDRGHGYNEQFF. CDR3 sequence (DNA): TGTGCCAGTAGTATAGATCGGGGACATGGGTACAATGAGCAGTTCTTC.

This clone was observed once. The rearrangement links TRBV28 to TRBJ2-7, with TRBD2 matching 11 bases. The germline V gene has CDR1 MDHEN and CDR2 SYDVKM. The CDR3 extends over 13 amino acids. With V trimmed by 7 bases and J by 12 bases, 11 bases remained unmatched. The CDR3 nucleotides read TGTGCCAGCACCCCGAGTTTAGCGGGGGGGCGGTACTTC. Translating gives CASTPSLAGGRYF. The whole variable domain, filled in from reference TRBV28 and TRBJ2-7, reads DVKVTQSSRYLVKRTGEKVFLECVQDMDHENMFWYRQDPGLGLRLIYFSYDVKMKEKGDIPEGYSVSREKKERFSLILESASTNQTSMYLCASTPSLAGGRYFGPGTRLTVT.